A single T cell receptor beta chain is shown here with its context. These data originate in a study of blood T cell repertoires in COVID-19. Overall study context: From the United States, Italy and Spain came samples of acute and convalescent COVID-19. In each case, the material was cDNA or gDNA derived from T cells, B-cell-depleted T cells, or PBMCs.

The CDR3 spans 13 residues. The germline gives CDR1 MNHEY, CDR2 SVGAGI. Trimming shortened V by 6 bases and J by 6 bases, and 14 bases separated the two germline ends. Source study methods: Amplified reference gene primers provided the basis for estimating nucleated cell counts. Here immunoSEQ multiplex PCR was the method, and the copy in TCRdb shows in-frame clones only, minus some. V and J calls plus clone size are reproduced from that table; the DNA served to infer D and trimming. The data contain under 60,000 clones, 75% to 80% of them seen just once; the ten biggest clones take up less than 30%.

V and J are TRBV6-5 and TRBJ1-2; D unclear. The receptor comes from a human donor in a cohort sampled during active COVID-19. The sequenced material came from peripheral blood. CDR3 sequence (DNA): TGTGCCAGCAGCCGTGCGGGGTCGGATGGCTACACCTTC. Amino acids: CASSRAGSDGYTF.